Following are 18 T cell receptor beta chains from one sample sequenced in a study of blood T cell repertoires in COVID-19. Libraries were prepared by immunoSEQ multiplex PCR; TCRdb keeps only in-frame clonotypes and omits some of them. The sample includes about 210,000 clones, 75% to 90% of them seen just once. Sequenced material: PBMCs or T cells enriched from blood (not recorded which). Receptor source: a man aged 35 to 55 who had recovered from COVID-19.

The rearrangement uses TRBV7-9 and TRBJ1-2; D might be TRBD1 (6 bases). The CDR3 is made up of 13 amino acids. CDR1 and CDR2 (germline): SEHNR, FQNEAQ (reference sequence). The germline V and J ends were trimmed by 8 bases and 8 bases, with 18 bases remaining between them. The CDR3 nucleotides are TGTGCCAGCTCAGCGACAGGCGAATCGGGCTACACCTTC. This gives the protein CASSATGESGYTF.

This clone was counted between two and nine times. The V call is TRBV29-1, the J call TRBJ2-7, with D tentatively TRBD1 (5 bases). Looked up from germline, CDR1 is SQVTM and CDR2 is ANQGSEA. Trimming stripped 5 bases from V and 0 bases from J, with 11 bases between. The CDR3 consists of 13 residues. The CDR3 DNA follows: TGCAGCGTTCGCCGACAGAGCTCCTACGAGCAGTACTTC. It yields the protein CSVRRQSSYEQYF.

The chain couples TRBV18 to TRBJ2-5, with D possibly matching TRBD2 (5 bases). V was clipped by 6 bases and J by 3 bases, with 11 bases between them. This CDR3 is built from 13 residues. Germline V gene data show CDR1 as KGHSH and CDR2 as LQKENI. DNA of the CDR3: TGTGCCAGCTCCCCGGGAATAGAAGAGACCCAGTACTTC. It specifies CASSPGIEETQYF.

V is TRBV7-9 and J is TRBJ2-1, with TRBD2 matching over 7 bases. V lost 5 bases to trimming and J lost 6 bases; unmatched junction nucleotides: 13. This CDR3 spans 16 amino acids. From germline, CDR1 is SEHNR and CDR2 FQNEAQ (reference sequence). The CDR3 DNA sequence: TGTGCCAGCAGCCCCCCAGGCGCGGGAGATATCAATGAGCAGTTCTTC. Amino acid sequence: CASSPPGAGDINEQFF. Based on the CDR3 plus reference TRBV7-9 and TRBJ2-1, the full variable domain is DTGVSQNPRHKITKRGQNVTFRCDPISEHNRLYWYRQTLGQGPEFLTYFQNEAQLEKSRLLSDRFSAERPKGSFSTLEIQRTEQGDSAMYLCASSPPGAGDINEQFFGPGTRLTVL.

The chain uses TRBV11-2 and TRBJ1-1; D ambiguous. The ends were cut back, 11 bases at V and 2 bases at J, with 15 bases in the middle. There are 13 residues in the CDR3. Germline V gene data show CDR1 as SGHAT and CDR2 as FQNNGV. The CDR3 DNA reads TGTGCCGGAAGAGGGCAGCGCAACACTGAAGCTTTCTTT. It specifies CAGRGQRNTEAFF.

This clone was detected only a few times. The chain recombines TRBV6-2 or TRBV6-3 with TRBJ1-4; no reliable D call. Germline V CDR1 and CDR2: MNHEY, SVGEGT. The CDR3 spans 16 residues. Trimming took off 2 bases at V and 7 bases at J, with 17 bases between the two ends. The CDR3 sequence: CASSYRGIFGPEKLFF. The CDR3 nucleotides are TGTGCCAGCAGTTACCGCGGGATTTTTGGTCCTGAAAAACTGTTTTTT.

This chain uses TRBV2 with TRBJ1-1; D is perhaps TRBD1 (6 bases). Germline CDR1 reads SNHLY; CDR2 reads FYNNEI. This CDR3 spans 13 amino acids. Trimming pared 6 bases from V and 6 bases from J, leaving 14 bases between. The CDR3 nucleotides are TGTGCCAGCAGGGTGACAGGCAGAGCTGAAGCTTTCTTT. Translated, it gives CASRVTGRAEAFF.

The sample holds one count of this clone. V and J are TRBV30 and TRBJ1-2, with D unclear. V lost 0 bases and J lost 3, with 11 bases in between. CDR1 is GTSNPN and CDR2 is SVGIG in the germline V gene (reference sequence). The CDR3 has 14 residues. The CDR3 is CAWSVLRPDYGYTF. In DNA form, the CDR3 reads TGTGCCTGGAGTGTACTCAGGCCCGACTATGGCTACACCTTC.

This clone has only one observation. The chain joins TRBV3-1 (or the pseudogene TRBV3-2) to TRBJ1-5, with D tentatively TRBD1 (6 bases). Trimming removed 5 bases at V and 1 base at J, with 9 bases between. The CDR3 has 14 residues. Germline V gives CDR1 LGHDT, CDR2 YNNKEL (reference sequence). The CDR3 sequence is CASSRGISNQPQHF. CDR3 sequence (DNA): TGTGCCAGCAGCAGGGGGATAAGCAATCAGCCCCAGCATTTT.

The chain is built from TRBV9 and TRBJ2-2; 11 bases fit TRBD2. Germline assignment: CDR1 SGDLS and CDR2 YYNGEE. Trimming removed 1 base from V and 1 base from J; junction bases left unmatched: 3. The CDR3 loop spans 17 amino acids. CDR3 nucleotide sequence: TGTGCCAGCAGCGTAATCGGGACTAGCGGGAACACCGGGGAGCTGTTTTTT. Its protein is CASSVIGTSGNTGELFF.

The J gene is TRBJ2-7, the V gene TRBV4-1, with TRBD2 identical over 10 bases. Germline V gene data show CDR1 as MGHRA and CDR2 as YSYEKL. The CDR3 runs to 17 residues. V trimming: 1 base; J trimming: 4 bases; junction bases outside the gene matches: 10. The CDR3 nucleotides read TGCGCCAGCAGCCAAGTCCTAAGCACTAGCGGGATGTACGAGCAGTACTTC. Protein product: CASSQVLSTSGMYEQYF.

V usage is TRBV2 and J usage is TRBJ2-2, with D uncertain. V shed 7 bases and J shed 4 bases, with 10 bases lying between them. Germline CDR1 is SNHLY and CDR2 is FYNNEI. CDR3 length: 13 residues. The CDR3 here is CASNSGSTGELFF. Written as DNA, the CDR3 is TGTGCCAGCAACTCAGGAAGCACCGGGGAGCTGTTTTTT.

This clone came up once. As DNA, the CDR3 is TGTGCCTGGAGCTTACCTACCGGGACTAGCGGCTACGAGCAGTACTTC. As protein: CAWSLPTGTSGYEQYF. The rearrangement links TRBV30 to TRBJ2-7, with TRBD2 identical over 11 bases. This CDR3 has 16 amino acids. V trimming: 3 bases; J trimming: 3 bases; junction bases outside the gene matches: 10. The germline gives CDR1 GTSNPN, CDR2 SVGIG (reference sequence).

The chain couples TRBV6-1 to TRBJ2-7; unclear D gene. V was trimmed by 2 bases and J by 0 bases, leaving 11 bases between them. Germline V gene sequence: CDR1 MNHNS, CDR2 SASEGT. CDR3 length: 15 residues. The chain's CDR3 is CASSELVGFSYEQYF. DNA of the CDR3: TGTGCCAGCAGTGAACTAGTTGGGTTCTCCTACGAGCAGTACTTC.

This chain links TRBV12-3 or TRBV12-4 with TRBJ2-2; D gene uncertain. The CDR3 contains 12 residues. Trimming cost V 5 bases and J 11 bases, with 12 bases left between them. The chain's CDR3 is CASSADQIELFF. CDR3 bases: TGTGCCAGCAGTGCGGATCAGATAGAGCTGTTTTTT.

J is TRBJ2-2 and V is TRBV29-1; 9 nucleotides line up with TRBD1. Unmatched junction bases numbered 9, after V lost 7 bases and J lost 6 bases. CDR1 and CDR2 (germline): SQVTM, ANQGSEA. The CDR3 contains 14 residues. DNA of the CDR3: TGCAGCGCCTCCGGGACAGGGTACGCCGGGGAGCTGTTTTTT. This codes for CSASGTGYAGELFF.

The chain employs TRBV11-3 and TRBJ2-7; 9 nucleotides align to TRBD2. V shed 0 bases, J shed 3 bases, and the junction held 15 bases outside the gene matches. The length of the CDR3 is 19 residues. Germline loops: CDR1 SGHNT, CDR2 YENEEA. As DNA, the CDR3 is TGTGCCAGCAGCTTAGATCGGGGGAGGTCTAGCGGGAAATACTACGAGCAGTACTTC. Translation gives CASSLDRGRSSGKYYEQYF.

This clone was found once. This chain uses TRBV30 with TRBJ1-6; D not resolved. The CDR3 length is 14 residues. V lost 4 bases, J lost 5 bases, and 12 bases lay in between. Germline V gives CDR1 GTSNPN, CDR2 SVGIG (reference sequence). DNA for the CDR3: TGTGCCTGGACTGGGCTGAGTAATAATTCACCCCTCCACTTT. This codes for CAWTGLSNNSPLHF.